This T cell receptor beta chain stems from a study of long-term antiretroviral therapy in people with HIV. Study-level background: The study's earliest collections predate the 2015 immediate-ART recommendation by about a decade. Study outcomes and limitations: There were no data on ART adherence, viral resistance or therapy changes, a gap that limits inferences about post-ART repertoire changes.

Turning to this clone: Its antigen remains unidentified.

Germline CDR1 reads SGHNT; CDR2 reads YYREEE (reference sequence). The V gene end was trimmed by 5 bases and the J gene end by 7 bases; junction bases not matched to a gene: 11. CDR3 length equals 14 residues. Sequencing used immunoSEQ v3.0 at survey level. TCRdb's table, derived via immunoSEQ multiplex PCR, lists solely in-frame clones and lacks some. The sample has fewer than 30,000 clones, approximately 80% seen once. Specimens held roughly 0.9-10 million cryopreserved PBMC prior to DNA extraction. This chain connects TRBV5-4 to TRBJ2-7; TRBD2 matches at 8 bases. The source material was unsorted PBMCs, sampled 0.7 years before starting antiretroviral therapy. This TCR came from a man aged 25-40 years with HIV. The CDR3 spells CASSSGTSAIEQYF. The CDR3 region has the DNA TGTGCCAGCAGTTCCGGGACTAGTGCGATAGAGCAGTACTTC.